These T cell receptor beta chains were read from a single sample in a study of blood T cell repertoires in COVID-19. Assay: immunoSEQ multiplex PCR; the TCRdb copy retains only in-frame clones and omits some. The table has about 240,000 clones, 88% seen once. Sequencing was done on a sample of peripheral blood. All receptors derive from a woman between 40 and 55 years old who had recovered from COVID-19. Each CDR3 is given with its conserved first and last residue. D genes are given only for firm matches. Rows may omit the clone size; those that give it use once, few, many or a size class.

abundance: -
d_gene: TRBD1
j_gene: TRBJ1-5
v_gene: TRBV19
CDR3aa: CASSRGQGDRNQPQHF
CDR3nt: TGTGCCAGTAGTAGGGGACAGGGGGATCGGAATCAGCCCCAGCATTTT

abundance: once
d_gene: -
j_gene: TRBJ2-1
v_gene: TRBV6-2/TRBV6-3
CDR3aa: CASSSTGYNEQFF
CDR3nt: TGTGCCAGCAGTTCGACAGGTTACAATGAGCAGTTCTTC

abundance: -
d_gene: -
j_gene: TRBJ1-5
v_gene: TRBV5-1
CDR3aa: CASSLGGAWSNQPQHF
CDR3nt: TGCGCCAGCAGCTTGGGCGGTGCCTGGAGCAATCAGCCCCAGCATTTT

abundance: -
d_gene: -
j_gene: TRBJ2-7
v_gene: TRBV5-6
CDR3aa: CASSFGAYEQYF
CDR3nt: TGTGCCAGCAGCTTCGGGGCCTACGAGCAGTACTTC

abundance: -
d_gene: -
j_gene: TRBJ2-4
v_gene: TRBV11-2
CDR3aa: CASSFSRRGPFGPFIQYF
CDR3nt: TGTGCCAGCAGCTTTTCCCGCAGGGGTCCCTTCGGTCCTTTTATTCAGTACTTC

abundance: -
d_gene: TRBD1
j_gene: TRBJ2-7
v_gene: TRBV5-1
CDR3aa: CASSLQGSSYEQYF
CDR3nt: TGCGCCAGCAGCTTACAGGGGAGCTCCTACGAGCAGTACTTC

abundance: few
d_gene: TRBD2
j_gene: TRBJ2-1
v_gene: TRBV7-8
CDR3aa: CASSSPTSGRREQFF
CDR3nt: TGTGCCAGCAGCTCACCGACTAGCGGGAGAAGGGAGCAGTTCTTC

abundance: -
d_gene: TRBD1
j_gene: TRBJ1-2
v_gene: TRBV9
CDR3aa: CASSPGAGGGYTF
CDR3nt: TGTGCCAGCAGCCCAGGGGCAGGGGGCGGCTACACCTTC

abundance: -
d_gene: TRBD1
j_gene: TRBJ1-1
v_gene: TRBV6-6
CDR3aa: CASRDRAEAFF
CDR3nt: TGTGCCAGCAGGGACAGGGCTGAAGCTTTCTTT

abundance: -
d_gene: -
j_gene: TRBJ1-1
v_gene: TRBV4-2
CDR3aa: CASSQARYRPGRGAFF
CDR3nt: TGTGCCAGCAGCCAAGCTCGGTACCGCCCGGGCAGGGGAGCTTTCTTT

abundance: -
d_gene: TRBD2
j_gene: TRBJ2-3
v_gene: TRBV6-5
CDR3aa: CASRKAGGDTQYF
CDR3nt: TGTGCCAGCAGAAAAGCGGGAGGGGATACGCAGTATTTT

abundance: -
d_gene: TRBD1
j_gene: TRBJ1-3
v_gene: TRBV18
CDR3aa: CASSETGSGNTIYF
CDR3nt: TGTGCCAGCTCAGAGACAGGGTCTGGAAACACCATATATTTT

abundance: -
d_gene: -
j_gene: TRBJ2-1
v_gene: TRBV4-1
CDR3aa: CASSQDGGRSYNEQFF
CDR3nt: TGCGCCAGCAGCCAAGATGGGGGGAGGTCCTACAATGAGCAGTTCTTC

abundance: -
d_gene: -
j_gene: TRBJ2-5
v_gene: TRBV24-1
CDR3aa: CATSDFGQGGSQETQYF
CDR3nt: TGTGCCACCAGTGATTTCGGGCAGGGGGGTTCTCAAGAGACCCAGTACTTC

abundance: -
d_gene: TRBD2
j_gene: TRBJ2-5
v_gene: TRBV7-9
CDR3aa: CASSPPGGEETQYF
CDR3nt: TGTGCCAGCAGCCCCCCCGGGGGGGAAGAGACCCAGTACTTC

abundance: -
d_gene: -
j_gene: TRBJ2-5
v_gene: TRBV27
CDR3aa: CASSLWGTQETQYF
CDR3nt: TGTGCCAGCAGTTTATGGGGCACTCAAGAGACCCAGTACTTC

abundance: -
d_gene: TRBD2
j_gene: TRBJ2-3
v_gene: TRBV5-1
CDR3aa: CASSLGPRAGGNMGTDTQYF
CDR3nt: TGCGCCAGCAGCTTGGGACCTCGGGCGGGGGGCAACATGGGCACAGATACGCAGTATTTT

abundance: -
d_gene: TRBD2
j_gene: TRBJ2-2
v_gene: TRBV24-1
CDR3aa: CATSETPGSGRGLNTGELFF
CDR3nt: TGTGCCACCAGTGAAACCCCGGGTAGCGGGAGGGGACTCAACACCGGGGAGCTGTTTTTT

abundance: once
d_gene: -
j_gene: TRBJ2-7
v_gene: TRBV7-3
CDR3aa: CASSRVPTYEQYF
CDR3nt: TGTGCCAGCAGCCGAGTCCCCACCTACGAGCAGTACTTC

abundance: -
d_gene: TRBD2
j_gene: TRBJ2-5
v_gene: TRBV5-4
CDR3aa: CASSSGGGPRETQYF
CDR3nt: TGTGCCAGCAGCTCGGGGGGAGGGCCGCGGGAGACCCAGTACTTC

abundance: -
d_gene: -
j_gene: TRBJ2-2
v_gene: TRBV4-3
CDR3aa: CASSQDWRLVGTGELFF
CDR3nt: TGCGCCAGCAGCCAAGACTGGAGACTAGTCGGCACCGGGGAGCTGTTTTTT

abundance: once
d_gene: -
j_gene: TRBJ2-7
v_gene: TRBV6-1
CDR3aa: CASSEARGRYEQYF
CDR3nt: TGTGCCAGCAGTGAAGCCCGCGGGCGCTACGAGCAGTACTTC

abundance: -
d_gene: -
j_gene: TRBJ2-3
v_gene: TRBV9
CDR3aa: CASSVAGTLRAGTDTQYF
CDR3nt: TGTGCCAGCAGCGTAGCGGGTACCCTCAGGGCGGGCACAGATACGCAGTATTTT

abundance: -
d_gene: -
j_gene: TRBJ2-1
v_gene: TRBV10-3
CDR3aa: CAISPGSDEQFF
CDR3nt: TGTGCCATCAGTCCGGGGTCGGATGAGCAGTTCTTC

abundance: -
d_gene: -
j_gene: TRBJ2-2
v_gene: TRBV5-5
CDR3aa: CASSFRTGELFF
CDR3nt: TGTGCCAGCAGCTTTCGGACCGGGGAGCTGTTTTTT

abundance: -
d_gene: -
j_gene: TRBJ2-3
v_gene: TRBV4-3
CDR3aa: CASSQQGDTQYF
CDR3nt: TGCGCCAGCAGCCAACAGGGAGATACGCAGTATTTT

abundance: -
d_gene: -
j_gene: TRBJ1-1
v_gene: TRBV4-3
CDR3aa: CASSQDRFRGTEAFF
CDR3nt: TGCGCCAGCAGCCAAGATCGGTTTCGGGGGACTGAAGCTTTCTTT

abundance: -
d_gene: -
j_gene: TRBJ2-7
v_gene: TRBV30
CDR3aa: CAWTPGVEQYF
CDR3nt: TGTGCCTGGACCCCGGGGGTCGAGCAGTACTTC

abundance: -
d_gene: TRBD2
j_gene: TRBJ2-5
v_gene: TRBV15
CDR3aa: CATSRDSSGAPQYF
CDR3nt: TGTGCCACCAGCAGAGATAGTAGCGGGGCGCCCCAGTACTTC

abundance: -
d_gene: -
j_gene: TRBJ1-5
v_gene: TRBV4-3
CDR3aa: CASSQEASGLRNQPQHF
CDR3nt: TGCGCCAGCAGCCAAGAGGCGTCAGGGCTCCGCAATCAGCCCCAGCATTTT

abundance: -
d_gene: -
j_gene: TRBJ1-2
v_gene: TRBV23-1
CDR3aa: CASSQSSSGYTF
CDR3nt: TGCGCCAGCAGTCAATCGTCCTCTGGCTACACCTTC

abundance: -
d_gene: TRBD2
j_gene: TRBJ2-3
v_gene: TRBV5-1
CDR3aa: CASSPPGLAATDTQYF
CDR3nt: TGCGCCAGCAGCCCCCCGGGACTAGCGGCCACAGATACGCAGTATTTT

abundance: -
d_gene: -
j_gene: TRBJ1-2
v_gene: TRBV10-3
CDR3aa: CAISEFGPANYGYTF
CDR3nt: TGTGCCATCAGTGAGTTTGGGCCAGCTAACTATGGCTACACCTTC

abundance: -
d_gene: -
j_gene: TRBJ1-1
v_gene: TRBV28
CDR3aa: CASSSPLGRGTEAFF
CDR3nt: TGTGCCAGCAGTTCCCCGCTCGGTAGGGGCACTGAAGCTTTCTTT

abundance: -
d_gene: -
j_gene: TRBJ2-2
v_gene: TRBV5-1
CDR3aa: CASSLVASPGELFF
CDR3nt: TGCGCCAGCAGCTTGGTAGCTAGCCCCGGGGAGCTGTTTTTT

abundance: -
d_gene: -
j_gene: TRBJ1-4
v_gene: TRBV30
CDR3aa: CAWTLGRGEKLFF
CDR3nt: TGTGCCTGGACCCTGGGGCGGGGTGAAAAACTGTTTTTT

abundance: -
d_gene: TRBD1
j_gene: TRBJ1-1
v_gene: TRBV6-9
CDR3aa: CASSYRDRGDPEAFF
CDR3nt: TGTGCCAGCAGTTACCGGGACAGGGGAGACCCTGAAGCTTTCTTT

abundance: -
d_gene: TRBD2
j_gene: TRBJ2-5
v_gene: TRBV18
CDR3aa: CATAGDQETQYF
CDR3nt: TGTGCCACCGCGGGGGACCAAGAGACCCAGTACTTC

abundance: -
d_gene: TRBD1
j_gene: TRBJ1-1
v_gene: TRBV11-2
CDR3aa: CASSPRQGARNTEAFF
CDR3nt: TGTGCCAGCAGCCCCCGACAGGGGGCAAGGAACACTGAAGCTTTCTTT

abundance: -
d_gene: -
j_gene: TRBJ2-2
v_gene: TRBV24-1
CDR3aa: CATSDTRVAGELFF
CDR3nt: TGTGCCACCAGTGATACGCGGGTGGCCGGGGAGCTGTTTTTT

abundance: -
d_gene: TRBD2
j_gene: TRBJ2-1
v_gene: TRBV5-1
CDR3aa: CASSLGAGAYNEQFF
CDR3nt: TGCGCCAGCAGCTTGGGTGCGGGAGCGTACAATGAGCAGTTCTTC

abundance: -
d_gene: TRBD1
j_gene: TRBJ1-1
v_gene: TRBV7-8
CDR3aa: CASSPLQGMNTEAFF
CDR3nt: TGTGCCAGCAGCCCCCTACAGGGGATGAACACTGAAGCTTTCTTT

abundance: -
d_gene: TRBD1
j_gene: TRBJ1-5
v_gene: TRBV6-5
CDR3aa: CASSDRGTAQHF
CDR3nt: TGTGCCAGCAGCGACAGGGGGACGGCCCAGCATTTT